The TCR beta chain described here comes from a study of T cells after posttransplantation cyclophosphamide. Treatment was busulfan-fludarabine conditioning, a marrow graft, and cyclophosphamide on days +3 and +4. In the case of this clone: Its antigen is undetermined.

V shed 0 bases and J shed 6 bases, with 11 bases lying between them. Germline lookup yields CDR1 SGHAT and CDR2 FQDESV (reference sequence). The CDR3 runs to 15 residues. Sequencing used immunoSEQ multiplex PCR; TCRdb keeps in-frame clones, though not all of them. Seen here are about 8,000 clones, about 90% observed once, and the top ten hold 1.2%. Study-level findings and limits: Donor CD8+ memory clones often dominated recipient blood repertoires at later times. Recipient CMV seropositivity and CMV reactivation strongly tracked TRB clonality. Tissue-infiltrating T cells from skin or gut overlapped little with blood T cells.

The V call is TRBV11-1, the J call TRBJ2-2; D is possibly TRBD2 (6 bases). The input for sequencing was CD4+ T cells sorted from blood, taken around 1,400 days after allogeneic stem cell transplant with posttransplant cyclophosphamide. This TCR was sampled from a female patient between 50 and 59 years old who received an allogeneic stem cell transplant from a related donor, was CMV-positive, and had no GVHD. Some T cells may arise from the graft donor. The CDR3 region has the DNA TGTGCCAGCAGCTTAGCTGGCCCTAGCGCCGGGGAGCTGTTTTTT. This sequence encodes CASSLAGPSAGELFF.